This T cell receptor beta chain emerged from a study of technical replicates of blood from a few donors. Profiling relied on immunoSEQ multiplex PCR, and the TCRdb table lists in-frame clones only, not all of them. The profile shows tens of thousands of clones, 85% to 95% of them singletons. The clonotype was recovered from a human donor in good health. Specimen: T cells isolated from PBMCs.

As DNA, the CDR3 is TGTGCCAGCAGCTTGGCCGGGTACGCGGAGAACGAGCAGTACTTC. This encodes CASSLAGYAENEQYF. The chain has TRBV7-2 and TRBJ2-7, with unresolved D. The CDR3 loop spans 15 amino acids. Trimming removed 3 bases from V and 5 bases from J, with 17 bases in between. Germline-derived CDR1 and CDR2 are SGHTA and FQGNSA.